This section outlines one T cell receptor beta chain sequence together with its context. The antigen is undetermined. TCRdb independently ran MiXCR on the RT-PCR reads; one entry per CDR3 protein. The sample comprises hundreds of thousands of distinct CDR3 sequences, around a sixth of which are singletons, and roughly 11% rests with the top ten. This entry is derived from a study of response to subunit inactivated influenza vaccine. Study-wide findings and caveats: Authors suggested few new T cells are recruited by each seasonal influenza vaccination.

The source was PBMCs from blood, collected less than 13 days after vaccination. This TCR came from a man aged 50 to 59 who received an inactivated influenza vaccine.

DNA for the CDR3: TGCAGTGCAGACCGGGACAGGGGGCTGAATGGCTACACCTTC. As protein: CSADRDRGLNGYTF. This rearrangement joins TRBV20-1 to TRBJ1-2; 12 nucleotides align to TRBD1. From germline, CDR1 is DFQATT and CDR2 SNEGSKA (reference sequence). The CDR3 loop spans 14 amino acids. J gave up 6 bases and V 6 bases, and 8 bases lay outside the gene matches.